Each of the 20 T cell receptor beta chains below was sequenced from the same sample in a study of T cells in Graves' hyperthyroidism and ophthalmopathy. Researchers took RNA transcripts and amplified the TCR beta CDR3 regions from them. Carried out on the TCR CDR3, a first-round RT-PCR used the HTBI primer set. TCRdb reanalysed the multiplex PCR reads using MiXCR and keeps one entry per CDR3 protein. The sample records approximately 700,000 distinct CDR3 sequences, 16% being singletons. The sequenced sample consisted of blood. These receptors all come from a man between 18 and 35 years old with Graves' hyperthyroidism.

This clonotype appeared a few times. The gene calls are TRBV12-3 or TRBV12-4 and TRBJ1-6; D is ambiguous. Trimming shortened V by 5 bases and J by 7 bases, and 12 bases separated the two germline ends. The CDR3 totals 14 residues. The CDR3 loop reads CASSPSRGNSPLHF. The CDR3 coding sequence is TGTGCCAGCAGTCCGAGTAGAGGGAATTCACCCCTCCACTTT.

The sample holds many counts of this clonotype. The chain uses TRBV2 and TRBJ2-3; possibly TRBD1 for D (5 bases). Trimming removed 5 bases at V and 0 bases at J, with 9 bases between. This CDR3 spans 14 amino acids. Germline CDR1 is SNHLY and CDR2 is FYNNEI. CDR3 protein: CASSYRGSTDTQYF. CDR3 sequence (DNA): TGTGCCAGCAGTTATAGGGGTAGCACAGATACGCAGTATTTT.

The sample holds many counts of this clonotype. The V and J genes are TRBV27 and TRBJ1-5, with a possible D match to TRBD1 (5 bases). The CDR3 extends over 15 amino acids. Trimming left V 8 bases short and J 0 bases short, with 14 bases between. Looked up from germline, CDR1 is MNHEY and CDR2 is SMNVEV (reference sequence). CDR3 nucleotides: TGTGCCAGCCAGACTCGACAGAGTAGCAATCAGCCCCAGCATTTT. This gives the protein CASQTRQSSNQPQHF.

This clonotype has at least ten counts. This chain uses TRBV5-1 with TRBJ1-1; D is unclear. Germline CDR1 reads SGHRS; CDR2 reads YFSETQ. This CDR3 comprises 15 residues. Trimming left V 4 bases short and J 1 base short, with 14 bases between. As DNA, the CDR3 is TGCGCCAGCAGCCCGGTAACCGTGGGGAACACTGAAGCTTTCTTT. Its translation is CASSPVTVGNTEAFF.

The chain links TRBV5-1 to TRBJ2-3; 15 nucleotides align to TRBD2. This CDR3 has 17 residues. Germline assignment: CDR1 SGHRS and CDR2 YFSETQ. V gave up 0 bases and J gave up 4 bases; unmatched junction bases: 3. CDR3 in DNA: TGCGCCAGCAGCTTGGGGACTAGCGGGAGGGGTGCAGATACGCAGTATTTT. Protein sequence: CASSLGTSGRGADTQYF.

This clonotype was counted a few times. The chain is built from TRBV19 and TRBJ2-6, with unresolved D. This CDR3 region has 17 residues. The V gene's germline CDR1 is LNHDA and CDR2 SQIVND (reference sequence). Trimming removed 5 bases from V and 4 bases from J, with 18 bases in between. CDR3: CASSFGDSSTGANVLTF. DNA of the CDR3: TGTGCCAGTAGTTTTGGCGACTCCTCCACCGGGGCCAACGTCCTGACTTTC.

This rearrangement joins TRBV28 to TRBJ2-7, with D possibly called TRBD1 or TRBD2 (6 bases each). Germline V gives CDR1 MDHEN, CDR2 SYDVKM. The CDR3 runs 14 residues. V lost 8 bases to trimming and J lost 3 bases, with 17 bases between them. In nucleotides, the CDR3 is TGTGCCAGCGCTGGAGGGGGTTCTATCTACGAGCAGTACTTC. Translated: CASAGGGSIYEQYF.

This clonotype appeared a few times. The V gene is TRBV19, the J gene TRBJ1-2; 9 bases line up with TRBD1. The junction had 13 bases not matched to a gene; V was cut back by 4 bases and J by 4 bases. The CDR3 spans 17 residues. Germline V lookup: CDR1 LNHDA, CDR2 SQIVND (reference sequence). CDR3 nucleotide sequence: TGTGCCAGTAGTACCTCTGTATTAGTGACAGGGGGCTATGGCTACACCTTC. Translation gives CASSTSVLVTGGYGYTF. Full variable domain (outside the CDR3, taken from reference TRBV19 and TRBJ1-2): DGGITQSPKYLFRKEGQNVTLSCEQNLNHDAMYWYRQDPGQGLRLIYYSQIVNDFQKGDIAEGYSVSREKKESFPLTVTSAQKNPTAFYLCASSTSVLVTGGYGYTFGSGTRLTVV.

The rearrangement joins TRBV6-1 to TRBJ2-3, with 8 bases matching TRBD2. With 1 base clipped from V and 0 bases from J, the junction kept 3 bases outside the gene matches. CDR3 length: 16 amino acids. Germline V gene sequence: CDR1 MNHNS, CDR2 SASEGT. DNA of the CDR3: TGTGCCAGCAGTGAAGTCGCTAGCGGGAGCACAGATACGCAGTATTTT. Encoded protein: CASSEVASGSTDTQYF.

The CDR3 region has the DNA TGTGCCTGGATTCCCGGCCGGCCGATCGGAAACACCATATATTTT. Amino acids: CAWIPGRPIGNTIYF. The chain couples TRBV30 to TRBJ1-3, with D unclear. In germline, CDR1 is GTSNPN, CDR2 SVGIG (reference sequence). This CDR3 comprises 15 residues. V gave up 4 bases and J gave up 4 bases, with 17 bases separating them.

This clonotype occurred many times. In DNA, the CDR3 is TGTGCCAGCAGTGATATTGTGCAGGGAGGATTGGCCCAGTACTTC. Residues: CASSDIVQGGLAQYF. The V and J genes are TRBV2 and TRBJ2-5; D perhaps matches TRBD2 (6 bases). Trimming pared 3 bases from V and 9 bases from J, leaving 20 bases between. Germline-derived CDR1 and CDR2 are SNHLY and FYNNEI. There are 15 residues in the CDR3.

This clonotype was recorded a few times. The chain couples TRBV12-3 or TRBV12-4 to TRBJ2-7, with 10 bases that match TRBD1. V gave up 5 bases and J gave up 3 bases; unmatched junction bases: 4. This CDR3 is 14 amino acids long. The CDR3 sequence: CASSTRTGGYEQYF. CDR3 in DNA: TGTGCCAGCAGTACCAGGACAGGGGGCTACGAGCAGTACTTC.

The chain uses TRBV20-1 and TRBJ2-3; no clear D gene. The V and J ends lost 3 bases and 0 bases respectively, with 10 bases between them. Germline CDR1 DFQATT, CDR2 SNEGSKA (reference sequence). The CDR3 contains 14 residues. CDR3 loop: CSASQPSSTDTQYF. The CDR3 DNA reads TGCAGTGCTAGTCAGCCCTCTAGCACAGATACGCAGTATTTT.

J is TRBJ1-1 and V is TRBV6-1, with 7 bases fitting TRBD1. This CDR3 region has 14 residues. V was clipped by 7 bases and J by 11 bases; unmatched bases: 16. In germline, CDR1 is MNHNS, CDR2 SASEGT. Here the CDR3 DNA reads TGTGCCAGCACTAAGGGACAGCCAAAGGCTGGCGCTTTCTTT. Translation: CASTKGQPKAGAFF.

This clonotype was seen repeatedly, ten times or more. The V call is TRBV29-1, the J call TRBJ2-3; 12 bases are a match to TRBD1. Germline V gene data show CDR1 as SQVTM and CDR2 as ANQGSEA. The V and J ends lost 3 bases and 4 bases, in that order; junction bases with no gene match: 2. CDR3 length: 14 amino acids. In DNA, the CDR3 is TGCAGCGTTGAGGGACAGGGGGCCCCAGATACGCAGTATTTT. It codes for CSVEGQGAPDTQYF.

This clonotype appeared many times. This chain links TRBV11-2 with TRBJ2-3, with TRBD1 matching over 7 bases. Germline-derived CDR1 and CDR2 are SGHAT and FQNNGV. This CDR3 has 15 amino acids. The V and J ends lost 0 bases and 2 bases, in that order; junction bases with no gene match: 2. This CDR3 reads CASSLEGQPTDTQYF. The CDR3 nucleotides are TGTGCCAGCAGCTTAGAGGGACAGCCCACAGATACGCAGTATTTT.

This clonotype has only a few counts. V gene TRBV30 combines with J gene TRBJ2-1; D is unresolved. Trimming left V 8 bases short and J 10 bases short, with 6 bases between. CDR3 length: 8 residues. Germline CDR1 GTSNPN, CDR2 SVGIG (reference sequence). CDR3 nucleotides: TGTGCCCTCGGAGAGCAGTTCTTC. Translated: CALGEQFF.

V gene TRBV4-3 combines with J gene TRBJ2-4; the match to TRBD2 covers 8 bases. Germline values: CDR1 LGHNA, CDR2 YSLEER. The CDR3 totals 18 residues. Trimming cost V 4 bases and J 0 bases; bases outside gene matches: 11. CDR3 region: CASSPGLVAGLAKNIQYF. As DNA, the CDR3 is TGCGCCAGCAGCCCGGGACTAGTCGCTGGACTAGCCAAAAACATTCAGTACTTC.

This clonotype was observed a handful of times. The chain employs TRBV20-1 and TRBJ1-2; no reliable D call. CDR1 and CDR2 (germline): DFQATT, SNEGSKA (reference sequence). Trimming shortened V by 1 base and J by 10 bases, and 13 bases separated the two germline ends. The CDR3 length is 12 residues. The CDR3 DNA reads as TGCAGTGCTAGAGGAAGGGAGGAGGTCTACACCTTC. This gives the protein CSARGREEVYTF.

V is TRBV3-1 and J is TRBJ2-1; 9 bases agree with TRBD2. The CDR3 is 17 amino acids. The V gene end was trimmed by 0 bases and the J gene end by 8 bases; junction bases not matched to a gene: 11. Germline CDR1 is LGHDT and CDR2 is YNNKEL (reference sequence). CDR3 loop: CASSQERLAGARDEQFF. In DNA form, the CDR3 reads TGTGCCAGCAGCCAAGAAAGGTTAGCGGGAGCTCGTGATGAGCAGTTCTTC.